Below are 28 T cell receptor beta chains sequenced from a single sample in a study of blood T cell repertoires in COVID-19. Assay: immunoSEQ multiplex PCR; the TCRdb copy retains only in-frame clones and omits some. The profile shows about 74,000 clones, roughly 84% of them singletons. The sample comprised peripheral blood. The receptors were sampled from a man aged 65 to 85 with active or convalescent COVID-19.

V and J are TRBV5-1 and TRBJ2-3; 7 positions agree with TRBD1. V lost 4 bases and J lost 4; bases outside the gene matches: 6. Germline V gives CDR1 SGHRS, CDR2 YFSETQ. This CDR3 has 14 amino acids. This CDR3 reads CASSEQGYADTQYF. DNA for the CDR3: TGCGCCAGCAGCGAACAGGGGTATGCAGATACGCAGTATTTT. The full variable domain, with the rest looked up from reference TRBV5-1 and TRBJ2-3, is KAGVTQTPRYLIKTRGQQVTLSCSPISGHRSVSWYQQTPGQGLQFLFEYFSETQRNKGNFPGRFSGRQFSNSRSEMNVSTLELGDSALYLCASSEQGYADTQYFGPGTRLTVL.

The sample holds a few counts of this clone. CDR3 in amino acids: CASSSGLAGPFTGELFF. Here the CDR3 DNA reads TGTGCCAGCAGCTCGGGACTAGCGGGGCCATTCACCGGGGAGCTGTTTTTT. The rearrangement joins TRBV5-8 to TRBJ2-2; 13 nucleotides match TRBD2. Germline V lookup: CDR1 SGHTS, CDR2 YDEGEE. The ends lost 3 bases at V and 4 bases at J; junction bases unmatched: 6. This CDR3 comprises 17 residues. Supplemented by reference TRBV5-8 and TRBJ2-2, the full variable domain reads EAGVTQSPTHLIKTRGQQATLRCSPISGHTSVYWYQQALGLGLQFLLWYDEGEERNRGNFPPRFSGRQFPNYSSELNVNALELEDSALYLCASSSGLAGPFTGELFFGEGSRLTVL.

The chain couples TRBV10-3 to TRBJ1-1; tentative D call: TRBD1 (6 bases). The germline V and J ends were trimmed by 6 bases and 4 bases, with 15 bases remaining between them. This CDR3 comprises 14 residues. Germline V lookup: CDR1 ENHRY, CDR2 SYGVKD. The CDR3 DNA sequence: TGTGCCATCAGCGAGGGGGAGGCGAGCACTGAAGCTTTCTTT. Translated, it gives CAISEGEASTEAFF.

The V gene is TRBV2, the J gene TRBJ2-7, with 8 bases identical to TRBD1. Trimming removed 8 bases from V and 6 bases from J; junction bases left unmatched: 9. The CDR3 sequence is 13 residues long. Germline loops: CDR1 SNHLY, CDR2 FYNNEI. The CDR3 DNA is TGTGCCAGCTCTCTCAGGACAGGGAGCGAGCAGTACTTC. It codes for CASSLRTGSEQYF.

The gene calls are TRBV9 and TRBJ2-1, with 8 nucleotides matching TRBD2. Trimming at V came to 0 bases and at J to 5 bases, leaving 4 bases not matched to a gene. The CDR3 is 15 amino acids. Germline loops: CDR1 SGDLS, CDR2 YYNGEE. Here the CDR3 reads CASSVGLALDNEQFF. In DNA, the CDR3 is TGTGCCAGCAGCGTAGGACTAGCGTTAGACAATGAGCAGTTCTTC.

The J gene is TRBJ2-5, the V gene TRBV7-9; D possibly corresponds to TRBD2 (6 bases). Trimming shortened V by 6 bases and J by 5 bases, and 10 bases separated the two germline ends. CDR3 size: 12 residues. Germline V lookup: CDR1 SEHNR, CDR2 FQNEAQ (reference sequence). CDR3 coding DNA: TGTGCCAGCAGGGCGGCGGGGGAGACCCAGTACTTC. Translating gives CASRAAGETQYF.

This chain links TRBV19 with TRBJ2-5, with 7 bases that match TRBD2. CDR3 size: 14 residues. V shed 8 bases and J 4 bases; nucleotides not matched to a gene: 10. Germline assignment: CDR1 LNHDA and CDR2 SQIVND (reference sequence). Here the CDR3 reads CASRRASGGETQYF. The DNA of the CDR3 is TGTGCCAGTCGGCGGGCCTCGGGGGGAGAGACCCAGTACTTC.

This clone was recorded a few times. V usage is TRBV20-1 and J usage is TRBJ2-7; a weak D match, TRBD2 (6 bases). Germline CDR1 DFQATT, CDR2 SNEGSKA (reference sequence). This CDR3 has 11 amino acids. The V and J ends lost 5 bases and 3 bases respectively, with 8 bases between them. CDR3 in amino acids: CSAPGLYEQYF. In DNA form, the CDR3 reads TGCAGTGCTCCGGGACTCTACGAGCAGTACTTC.

The chain carries TRBV30 and TRBJ1-2; D is ambiguous. Trimming removed 3 bases at V and 4 bases at J, with 9 bases between. Germline assignment: CDR1 GTSNPN and CDR2 SVGIG (reference sequence). The length of the CDR3 is 12 residues. The CDR3 bases are TGTGCCTGGAGAGAGGGTACCTATGGCTACACCTTC. Translating it yields CAWREGTYGYTF. The whole variable domain, remainder taken from reference TRBV30 and TRBJ1-2, is SQTIHQWPATLVQPVGSPLSLECTVEGTSNPNLYWYRQAAGRGLQLLFYSVGIGQISSEVPQNLSASRPQDRQFILSSKKLLLSDSGFYLCAWREGTYGYTFGSGTRLTVV.

The chain employs TRBV4-1 and TRBJ2-1; possible D gene TRBD2, 6 bases. This CDR3 contains 16 residues. V shed 5 bases and J shed 5 bases, with 19 bases lying between them. Germline-derived CDR1 and CDR2 are MGHRA and YSYEKL. CDR3 amino acids: CASSTYPRGTHNEQFF. In nucleotides, the CDR3 is TGCGCCAGCAGCACATACCCTCGGGGGACCCACAATGAGCAGTTCTTC.

The rearrangement links TRBV25-1 to TRBJ2-2, with 7 bases that match TRBD1. V gave up 8 bases and J gave up 7 bases; unmatched junction bases: 10. CDR1 and CDR2 (germline): MGHDK, SYGVNS. CDR3 size: 14 residues. CDR3 region: CASRDRNTVGELFF. The DNA for the CDR3 is TGTGCCAGCCGGGACAGAAACACCGTCGGGGAGCTGTTTTTT.

The V gene is TRBV11-3, the J gene TRBJ2-7; 7 bases fit TRBD2. The J segment lost 3 bases and the V segment lost 5 bases, leaving 7 bases of the junction unmatched. Germline CDR1 and CDR2: SGHNT and YENEEA. The CDR3 has 14 amino acids. DNA of the CDR3: TGTGCCAGCAGCAATGCCGGGACTAACTACGAGCAGTACTTC. This sequence encodes CASSNAGTNYEQYF.

The rearrangement uses TRBV30 and TRBJ2-1, with D possibly being TRBD2 (7 bases). This CDR3 is built from 14 residues. V was shortened by 3 bases and J by 4 bases, with 13 bases between the two germline ends. Germline CDR1 GTSNPN, CDR2 SVGIG (reference sequence). DNA of the CDR3: TGTGCCTGGAGGAAGGGGGGGTCTTACAATGAGCAGTTCTTC. This codes for CAWRKGGSYNEQFF.

This clone appeared a few times. This rearrangement joins TRBV7-8 to TRBJ1-2, with 8 bases fitting TRBD1. The germline gives CDR1 SGHVS, CDR2 FQNEAQ. The V gene end was trimmed by 1 base and the J gene end by 4 bases; junction bases not matched to a gene: 14. CDR3 length equals 18 residues. The CDR3 sequence is CASSLGRAGGFWGYGYTF. The CDR3 DNA reads TGTGCCAGCAGCTTAGGACGGGCAGGGGGCTTTTGGGGCTATGGCTACACCTTC. Full variable domain (rest looked up from reference TRBV7-8 and TRBJ1-2): GAGVSQSPRYKVAKRGQDVALRCDPISGHVSLFWYQQALGQGPEFLTYFQNEAQLDKSGLPSDRFFAERPEGSVSTLKIQRTQQEDSAVYLCASSLGRAGGFWGYGYTFGSGTRLTVV.

The CDR3 loop reads CASSMRKGDNEQFF. The CDR3 nucleotides are TGTGCCAGTAGTATGCGGAAGGGGGACAATGAGCAGTTCTTC. The genes are TRBV19 and TRBJ2-1, with D maybe TRBD1 (6 bases). The CDR3 is 14 residues long. V was cut by 3 bases and J by 5 bases, with 11 bases left in between. From germline, CDR1 is LNHDA and CDR2 SQIVND (reference sequence).

The V and J genes are TRBV7-2 and TRBJ1-2, with D possibly matching TRBD1 (6 bases). This CDR3 is 15 amino acids long. The V end was cut by 5 bases, the J end by 1 base, with 14 bases between. Germline CDR1 SGHTA, CDR2 FQGNSA. The CDR3 spells CASSVRTALNYGYTF. The CDR3 DNA reads TGTGCCAGCAGCGTCAGGACAGCCCTTAACTATGGCTACACCTTC. Complete variable domain (other parts from reference TRBV7-2 and TRBJ1-2): GAGVSQSPSNKVTEKGKDVELRCDPISGHTALYWYRQSLGQGLEFLIYFQGNSAPDKSGLPSDRFSAERTGGSVSTLTIQRTQQEDSAVYLCASSVRTALNYGYTFGSGTRLTVV.

J is TRBJ1-4 and V is TRBV5-6; no definite D call. Germline V lookup: CDR1 SGHDT, CDR2 YYEEEE. V gave up 5 bases and J gave up 10 bases, with 18 bases separating them. The length of the CDR3 is 14 residues. DNA of the CDR3: TGTGCCAGCAGGCACGGGTCCCGAGAAGGAAAACTGTTTTTT. It is translated as CASRHGSREGKLFF.

This clone was seen once. The gene calls are TRBV5-1 and TRBJ1-1; TRBD1 agrees at 8 bases. There are 15 residues in the CDR3. Germline V gene lookup returns CDR1 SGHRS and CDR2 YFSETQ. Germline trimming cut 6 bases from V and 8 bases from J; bases unmatched to any gene: 15. For the CDR3, the DNA is TGCGCCAGCACCAGTACACAGGGGGGCTGGCCCGAAGCTTTCTTT. It encodes CASTSTQGGWPEAFF. The full variable domain, rest sourced from reference TRBV5-1 and TRBJ1-1, is KAGVTQTPRYLIKTRGQQVTLSCSPISGHRSVSWYQQTPGQGLQFLFEYFSETQRNKGNFPGRFSGRQFSNSRSEMNVSTLELGDSALYLCASTSTQGGWPEAFFGQGTRLTVV.

The chain has TRBV28 and TRBJ1-4, with a weak D call TRBD1 (5 bases). The CDR3 contains 14 residues. Germline V gene sequence: CDR1 MDHEN, CDR2 SYDVKM. V was clipped by 3 bases and J by 5 bases, with 10 bases between them. CDR3 sequence (DNA): TGTGCCAGCAGTTTGGGGGGTCGCAATGAAAAACTGTTTTTT. Translating gives CASSLGGRNEKLFF.

The CDR3 region is CSASILAGVHYEQYF. DNA of the CDR3: TGCAGTGCTAGTATACTAGCGGGAGTTCACTACGAGCAGTACTTC. This chain links TRBV20-1 with TRBJ2-7, with 11 nucleotides matching TRBD2. The CDR3 loop spans 15 amino acids. Germline assignment: CDR1 DFQATT and CDR2 SNEGSKA (reference sequence). V trimming: 3 bases; J trimming: 3 bases; junction bases outside the gene matches: 7.

This clone appeared a single time. J is TRBJ2-3 and V is TRBV5-4, with 12 bases fitting TRBD2. In germline, CDR1 is SGHNT, CDR2 YYREEE (reference sequence). J lost 1 base, V lost 3 bases, and 6 bases had no gene match. The CDR3 totals 17 residues. CDR3 DNA sequence: TGTGCCAGCAGCTCAGGACTAGCGGGATTACGCACAGATACGCAGTATTTT. Protein product: CASSSGLAGLRTDTQYF. Full variable domain (missing parts from reference TRBV5-4 and TRBJ2-3): ETGVTQSPTHLIKTRGQQVTLRCSSQSGHNTVSWYQQALGQGPQFIFQYYREEENGRGNFPPRFSGLQFPNYSSELNVNALELDDSALYLCASSSGLAGLRTDTQYFGPGTRLTVL.

The V call is TRBV19, the J call TRBJ2-1, with D possibly TRBD1 on 7 matching bases. Germline V gene data show CDR1 as LNHDA and CDR2 as SQIVND (reference sequence). V lost 3 bases and J lost 6, with 15 bases in between. The CDR3 length is 15 residues. CDR3 in amino acids: CASSMEGASVNEQFF. CDR3 bases: TGTGCCAGTAGTATGGAGGGGGCGTCCGTCAATGAGCAGTTCTTC.

This clone was detected only once. The V call is TRBV6-5, the J call TRBJ2-1, with TRBD2 matching over 7 bases. The CDR3 is made up of 16 amino acids. In germline, CDR1 is MNHEY, CDR2 SVGAGI. The junction had 8 bases not matched to a gene; V was cut back by 0 bases and J by 6 bases. CDR3 protein: CASSYSTAGFGNEQFF. CDR3 DNA sequence: TGTGCCAGCAGTTACTCGACAGCGGGGTTCGGCAATGAGCAGTTCTTC.

This chain connects TRBV6-5 to TRBJ2-7; 7 bases map to TRBD1. The J segment lost 4 bases and the V segment lost 6 bases, leaving 6 bases of the junction unmatched. The CDR3 is 13 amino acids. Per the germline V gene, CDR1 is MNHEY and CDR2 is SVGAGI. CDR3 in amino acids: CASRRDRAYEQYF. The DNA of the CDR3 is TGTGCCAGCAGACGAGACAGGGCTTACGAGCAGTACTTC.

V gene TRBV2 combines with J gene TRBJ2-7; D not resolved. The CDR3 loop spans 12 amino acids. V was clipped by 4 bases and J by 4 bases, with 8 bases between them. CDR1 and CDR2 (germline): SNHLY, FYNNEI. CDR3 coding DNA: TGTGCCAGCAGTGTGCGGAGATACGAGCAGTACTTC. It yields the protein CASSVRRYEQYF.

The genes are TRBV25-1 and TRBJ2-7, with 7 bases aligning to TRBD2. CDR3 length: 17 amino acids. The germline V gene encodes CDR1 MGHDK and CDR2 SYGVNS. With V trimmed by 0 bases and J by 6 bases, 14 bases remained unmatched. The CDR3 is CASSEYMGRGSAPEQYF. CDR3 bases: TGTGCCAGCAGTGAATATATGGGGCGGGGGTCCGCTCCCGAGCAGTACTTC.

This clone was recorded only once. The chain joins TRBV5-1 to TRBJ2-5, with D tentatively TRBD1 (5 bases). This CDR3 is 16 amino acids long. V lost 4 bases and J 5 bases, leaving 21 bases between the germline ends. Germline V lookup: CDR1 SGHRS, CDR2 YFSETQ. CDR3 coding DNA: TGCGCCAGCAGCCTAACTCCCGGACACTCAGCGGAGACCCAGTACTTC. This encodes CASSLTPGHSAETQYF.

The genes are TRBV11-1 and TRBJ2-3; 12 positions match TRBD1. The length of the CDR3 is 15 residues. Germline loops: CDR1 SGHAT, CDR2 FQDESV (reference sequence). V lost 3 bases, J lost 4 bases, and 2 bases stayed unmatched. The CDR3 region has the DNA TGTGCCAGCAGCTTGGGACAGGGGGCCGCAGATACGCAGTATTTT. Translated: CASSLGQGAADTQYF.